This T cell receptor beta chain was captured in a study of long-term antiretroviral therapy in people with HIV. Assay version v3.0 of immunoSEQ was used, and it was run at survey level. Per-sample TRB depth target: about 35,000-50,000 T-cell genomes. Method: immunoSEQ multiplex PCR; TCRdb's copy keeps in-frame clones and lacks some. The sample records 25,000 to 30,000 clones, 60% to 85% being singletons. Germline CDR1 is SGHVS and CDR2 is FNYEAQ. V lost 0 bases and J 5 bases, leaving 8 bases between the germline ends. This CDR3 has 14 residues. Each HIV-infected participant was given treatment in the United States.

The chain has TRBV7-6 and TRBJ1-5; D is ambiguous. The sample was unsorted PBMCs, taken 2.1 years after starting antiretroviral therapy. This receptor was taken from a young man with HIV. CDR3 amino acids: CASSLAPMDQPQHF. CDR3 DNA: TGTGCCAGCAGCTTAGCCCCGATGGATCAGCCCCAGCATTTT. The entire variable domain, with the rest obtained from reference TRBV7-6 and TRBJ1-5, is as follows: GAGVSQSPRYKVTKRGQDVALRCDPISGHVSLYWYRQALGQGPEFLTYFNYEAQQDKSGLPNDRFSAERPEGSISTLTIQRTEQRDSAMYRCASSLAPMDQPQHFGDGTRLSIL.